The 27 T cell receptor beta chains below come from one sample, sequenced in a study of cytomegalovirus exposure and HLA in healthy donors. 13 Jbeta primers and 60 Vbeta primers were used for the PCR. Clones were sequenced by immunoSEQ multiplex PCR, and TCRdb holds only the in-frame ones, with some missing. The sample consists of 150,000 to 200,000 clones, about three quarters of them appearing once. The source material was PBMCs. The origin of the receptors is a female donor in good health and CMV-seronegative.

J is TRBJ2-5 and V is TRBV5-1; 9 nucleotides match TRBD1. V lost 4 bases to trimming and J lost 2 bases; unmatched junction nucleotides: 9. The germline V gene encodes CDR1 SGHRS and CDR2 YFSETQ. This CDR3 has 16 amino acids. The CDR3 nucleotides are TGCGCCAGCAGCCGGGGGGACAGGGCCGGGCAAGAGACCCAGTACTTC. It encodes CASSRGDRAGQETQYF.

This chain uses TRBV10-3 with TRBJ2-1; TRBD1 is a possible D gene (6 bases). This CDR3 is 15 amino acids long. V lost 5 bases to trimming and J lost 0 bases, with 11 bases between them. The germline CDR1 and CDR2 sequences are ENHRY and SYGVKD. DNA of the CDR3: TGTGCCATCAGTTTCGACAGGAGCTCCTACAATGAGCAGTTCTTC. Its protein product is CAISFDRSSYNEQFF.

The chain joins TRBV15 to TRBJ2-3; TRBD1 agrees at 11 bases. The CDR3 is made up of 17 amino acids. V was clipped by 1 base and J by 7 bases; unmatched bases: 10. Germline CDR1 reads LNHNV; CDR2 reads YYDKDF (reference sequence). The chain's CDR3 is CATSRAGTGGPYYTQYF. The CDR3, as DNA: TGTGCCACCAGCAGAGCGGGGACAGGGGGGCCCTATTATACGCAGTATTTT.

This rearrangement joins TRBV19 to TRBJ1-2; 7 bases agree with TRBD1. V shed 1 base and J 4 bases; nucleotides not matched to a gene: 3. Germline lookup yields CDR1 LNHDA and CDR2 SQIVND (reference sequence). The CDR3 consists of 14 residues. CDR3 amino acids: CASSIGQGVYGYTF. In DNA, the CDR3 is TGTGCCAGTAGTATAGGACAGGGAGTCTATGGCTACACCTTC.

V gene TRBV7-2 combines with J gene TRBJ1-2, with D perhaps matching TRBD1 (5 bases). Germline CDR1 is SGHTA and CDR2 is FQGNSA. Trimming stripped 1 base from V and 4 bases from J, with 13 bases between. This CDR3 has 15 residues. The CDR3 protein is CASSLGGGSRYGYTF. CDR3 coding DNA: TGTGCCAGCAGCTTAGGCGGGGGGAGCCGCTATGGCTACACCTTC.

A word on this clone: An end of the junction differs from the germline gene, which may be a read error. The chain joins TRBV2 to TRBJ1-2; TRBD1 matches at 9 bases. Germline V lookup: CDR1 SNHLY, CDR2 FYNNEI. CDR3 length equals 14 residues. CDR3 sequence (DNA): TGTGCCAGCATTGAACAGGGGGCATGGGATGGCTACACCTTC. It is translated as CASIEQGAWDGYTF.

A note on this clone: The same CDR3 also results from other DNA sequences found in this sample. This chain uses TRBV9 with TRBJ1-1, with D perhaps matching TRBD1 (5 bases). V was shortened by 0 bases and J by 3 bases, with 9 bases between the two germline ends. The CDR3 extends over 14 amino acids. In germline, CDR1 is SGDLS, CDR2 YYNGEE. In nucleotides, the CDR3 is TGTGCCAGCAGCGTAGAAGGGGTCGACACTGAAGCTTTCTTT. Translating gives CASSVEGVDTEAFF. The variable domain in full, completed from reference TRBV9 and TRBJ1-1, reads DSGVTQTPKHLITATGQRVTLRCSPRSGDLSVYWYQQSLDQGLQFLIQYYNGEERAKGNILERFSAQQFPDLHSELNLSSLELGDSALYFCASSVEGVDTEAFFGQGTRLTVV.

The sample holds a few counts of this clone. The rearrangement joins TRBV11-1 to TRBJ2-2; D is perhaps TRBD1 (5 bases). The V gene's germline CDR1 is SGHAT and CDR2 FQDESV (reference sequence). Trimming stripped 1 base from V and 5 bases from J, with 11 bases between. The CDR3 contains 15 residues. In DNA, the CDR3 is TGTGCCAGCAGCTTAGGCTTAAGGGGTACCGGGGAGCTGTTTTTT. As protein: CASSLGLRGTGELFF. Full variable domain (missing parts from reference TRBV11-1 and TRBJ2-2): EAEVAQSPRYKITEKSQAVAFWCDPISGHATLYWYRQILGQGPELLVQFQDESVVDDSQLPKDRFSAERLKGVDSTLKIQPAELGDSAMYLCASSLGLRGTGELFFGEGSRLTVL.

This sequence joins TRBV16 and TRBJ1-1, with D perhaps matching TRBD1 (5 bases). The CDR3 is 15 residues long. From germline, CDR1 is KGHSY and CDR2 FQNENV. The germline V and J ends were trimmed by 3 bases and 4 bases, with 15 bases remaining between them. The CDR3 DNA is TGTGCCAGCAGCCATGGCCAGTTGGGGGGCACTGAAGCTTTCTTT. Its protein product is CASSHGQLGGTEAFF.

The CDR3, as DNA: TGTGCCAGCAGTTCCTGGACAGGGGGTCCCACCGGGGAGCTGTTTTTT. It encodes CASSSWTGGPTGELFF. This chain uses TRBV27 with TRBJ2-2; 10 bases align to TRBD1. Trimming at V came to 4 bases and at J to 4 bases, leaving 6 bases not matched to a gene. The V gene's germline CDR1 is MNHEY and CDR2 SMNVEV (reference sequence). CDR3 length equals 16 residues.

The chain recombines TRBV30 with TRBJ1-5; D not resolved. CDR3 size: 13 residues. CDR1 is GTSNPN, CDR2 SVGIG, per germline (reference sequence). V lost 1 base, J lost 3 bases, and 7 bases lay in between. Here the CDR3 reads CAWSGVVNQPQHF. CDR3 nucleotides: TGTGCCTGGAGTGGAGTGGTCAATCAGCCCCAGCATTTT.

The chain carries TRBV6-1 and TRBJ2-7; 7 bases are shared with TRBD1. V lost 1 base and J lost 4; bases outside the gene matches: 7. Germline CDR1 and CDR2: MNHNS and SASEGT. The CDR3 spans 15 residues. In nucleotides, the CDR3 is TGTGCCAGCAGTGAAGTCCGACAGGGCGGATACGAGCAGTACTTC. It encodes CASSEVRQGGYEQYF.

The chain links TRBV9 to TRBJ1-3; D is unclear. Trimming pared 2 bases from V and 0 bases from J, leaving 15 bases between. The CDR3 is 17 amino acids. Germline V gene lookup returns CDR1 SGDLS and CDR2 YYNGEE. The CDR3 loop reads CASSVDWATSSGNTIYF. DNA of the CDR3: TGTGCCAGCAGCGTGGATTGGGCAACGAGCTCTGGAAACACCATATATTTT.

The gene calls are TRBV12-5 and TRBJ1-1, with a tentative D call TRBD1 (6 bases). The V gene's germline CDR1 is LGHNT and CDR2 FRNRAP. Deletions cut 2 bases from V and 8 bases from J, with 15 bases between. The CDR3 is made up of 14 amino acids. DNA for the CDR3: TGTGCTAGTGGTTTGCCAGGACAGACCCTGGAAGCTTTCTTT. It specifies CASGLPGQTLEAFF.

This clone was seen more than once but under ten times. This rearrangement joins TRBV6-1 to TRBJ2-7; 7 positions agree with TRBD1. Germline CDR1 is MNHNS and CDR2 is SASEGT. The V segment lost 5 bases and the J segment 3 bases; nucleotides outside the gene matches: 7. This CDR3 contains 14 residues. The CDR3 region is CASSSGTDYYEQYF. For the CDR3, the DNA is TGTGCCAGCAGTTCGGGGACAGACTACTACGAGCAGTACTTC.

The rearrangement joins TRBV5-5 to TRBJ1-6; D possibly corresponds to TRBD1 (6 bases). Deletions cut 1 base from V and 7 bases from J, with 12 bases between. Germline-derived CDR1 and CDR2 are SGHKS and YYEKEE (reference sequence). CDR3 length: 15 residues. The CDR3 spells CASSLTTGNNSPLHF. Here the CDR3 DNA reads TGTGCCAGCAGCTTGACTACAGGGAACAATTCACCCCTCCACTTT.

The chain couples TRBV7-6 to TRBJ2-1, with TRBD2 identical over 8 bases. The V segment lost 2 bases and the J segment 4 bases; nucleotides outside the gene matches: 7. The germline CDR1 and CDR2 sequences are SGHVS and FNYEAQ. This CDR3 has 16 amino acids. CDR3 bases: TGTGCCAGCAGCTTATACAGCGCTAGCGGGTACAATGAGCAGTTCTTC. Translating it yields CASSLYSASGYNEQFF.

The chain carries TRBV5-8 and TRBJ1-1; 12 bases map to TRBD1. This CDR3 is built from 16 residues. Germline CDR1 SGHTS, CDR2 YDEGEE. With V trimmed by 3 bases and J by 1 base, 4 bases remained unmatched. CDR3 loop: CASSWDRGLANTEAFF. CDR3 nucleotide sequence: TGTGCCAGCAGCTGGGACAGGGGGCTAGCGAACACTGAAGCTTTCTTT.

The J gene is TRBJ1-2, the V gene TRBV6-1; D gene uncertain. The CDR3 runs to 14 residues. With 6 bases removed from V and 4 bases from J, the gap between germline ends came to 15 bases. CDR1 and CDR2 (germline): MNHNS, SASEGT. CDR3 region: CASRAPGGSYGYTF. CDR3 in DNA: TGTGCCAGCAGGGCACCTGGAGGGTCCTATGGCTACACCTTC.

The genes are TRBV5-1 and TRBJ2-2; 9 nucleotides match TRBD2. The CDR3 is made up of 15 amino acids. With 3 bases clipped from V and 6 bases from J, the junction kept 6 bases outside the gene matches. Germline values: CDR1 SGHRS, CDR2 YFSETQ. This chain's CDR3 is CASSYIAGDAGELFF. The CDR3 DNA reads TGCGCCAGCAGCTACATAGCGGGAGACGCCGGGGAGCTGTTTTTT.

This clone has only a few counts. The chain is built from TRBV9 and TRBJ2-3; D not resolved. The germline CDR1 and CDR2 sequences are SGDLS and YYNGEE. Deletions cut 0 bases from V and 6 bases from J, with 14 bases between. The CDR3 contains 15 residues. The CDR3 here is CASSVASLPWDTQYF. Here the CDR3 DNA reads TGTGCCAGCAGCGTAGCTAGTCTCCCCTGGGATACGCAGTATTTT.

The rearrangement links TRBV5-1 to TRBJ1-1, with a possible D match to TRBD1 (5 bases). The V end was cut by 0 bases, the J end by 1 base, with 13 bases between. CDR1 is SGHRS and CDR2 is YFSETQ in the germline V gene. CDR3 size: 16 residues. CDR3 bases: TGCGCCAGCAGCTTGGGGCAGGGAAGTAGGAACACTGAAGCTTTCTTT. It yields the protein CASSLGQGSRNTEAFF.

The chain couples TRBV5-6 to TRBJ2-3; the match to TRBD2 covers 14 bases. In germline, CDR1 is SGHDT, CDR2 YYEEEE. The CDR3 contains 18 residues. V gave up 1 base and J gave up 4 bases; unmatched junction bases: 8. The CDR3 loop is CASSLLGLAGEGADTQYF. The CDR3 region has the DNA TGTGCCAGCAGCTTGCTGGGACTAGCGGGAGAGGGAGCAGATACGCAGTATTTT.

The V gene is TRBV29-1, the J gene TRBJ2-7; D perhaps matches TRBD2 (7 bases). The V gene lost 6 bases and the J gene lost 12 bases, with 15 bases spanning the gap. Germline V lookup: CDR1 SQVTM, CDR2 ANQGSEA. The CDR3 spans 10 residues. The CDR3 DNA reads as TGCAGCGTCGAGGGGGGGGGAGGGTACTTC. Residues: CSVEGGGGYF.

The chain's CDR3 is CASSLGSGRAGETQYF. In nucleotides, the CDR3 is TGTGCCAGCAGTTTAGGGAGCGGGAGGGCCGGTGAGACCCAGTACTTC. The chain employs TRBV27 and TRBJ2-5, with 10 bases fitting TRBD2. This CDR3 region has 16 residues. The V gene end was trimmed by 2 bases and the J gene end by 5 bases; junction bases not matched to a gene: 8. Germline values: CDR1 MNHEY, CDR2 SMNVEV (reference sequence).

The V and J genes are TRBV29-1 and TRBJ1-2; D may be TRBD1 (6 bases). V lost 5 bases and J lost 3, with 16 bases in between. The CDR3 has 14 amino acids. Looked up from germline, CDR1 is SQVTM and CDR2 is ANQGSEA. As DNA, the CDR3 is TGCAGCGTTATGGGAGGGGGACATTACTATGGCTACACCTTC. Translation gives CSVMGGGHYYGYTF.

The chain has TRBV7-9 and TRBJ2-1; 8 positions agree with TRBD2. The CDR3 is 18 amino acids. The germline gives CDR1 SEHNR, CDR2 FQNEAQ (reference sequence). V was clipped by 1 base and J by 3 bases; unmatched bases: 11. In DNA, the CDR3 is TGTGCCAGCAGCTTAGGAGTATCCCGGGAGGGTATCTACAATGAGCAGTTCTTC. Translating gives CASSLGVSREGIYNEQFF.